These 19 T cell receptor beta chains share one sample of origin, sequenced in a study of post-analysis software for immune sequencing data. Unique molecular identifiers were present in the TCR beta cDNA libraries. TCRdb independently ran MiXCR on the PCR reads; one entry per CDR3 protein. The profile shows roughly 700,000 distinct CDR3 sequences, 30% of them singletons. Their cognate antigens are unknown. Whole-study findings and limits: TRBV segments more frequent in patients than in controls numbered roughly 5 and included TRBV5-6, TRBV5-1 and TRBV20-1.

Sequenced sample: blood. These receptors all stem from a girl aged 5-17 years with multiple sclerosis.

This clonotype occurred a few times. This chain uses TRBV20-1 with TRBJ1-6; D is unresolved. The CDR3 consists of 15 residues. With 0 bases removed from V and 6 bases from J, the gap between germline ends came to 12 bases. Germline V CDR1 and CDR2: DFQATT, SNEGSKA (reference sequence). CDR3 sequence (DNA): TGCAGTGCTAGAGATCTAGTGGCAGTTAATTCACCCCTCCACTTT. Translating gives CSARDLVAVNSPLHF.

The gene calls are TRBV20-1 and TRBJ2-7, with 9 bases matching TRBD1. This CDR3 contains 14 residues. V was pared by 3 bases and J by 2 bases, with 5 bases of the junction left unmatched. Germline V gene lookup returns CDR1 DFQATT and CDR2 SNEGSKA (reference sequence). CDR3 loop: CSARSQGAAYEQYF. In DNA form, the CDR3 reads TGCAGTGCTAGGTCACAGGGGGCGGCCTACGAGCAGTACTTC.

The chain links TRBV7-2 to TRBJ2-5; tentative D call: TRBD2 (6 bases). V lost 5 bases and J 11 bases, leaving 12 bases between the germline ends. CDR1 and CDR2 (germline): SGHTA, FQGNSA. The CDR3 loop spans 11 amino acids. In nucleotides, the CDR3 is TGTGCCAGCAGCGGCGGGGTAGGGCAGTACTTC. This gives the protein CASSGGVGQYF.

This clonotype was observed at least ten times. The chain combines TRBV20-1 with TRBJ2-1; perhaps TRBD1 as D (5 bases). This CDR3 has 12 amino acids. Germline loops: CDR1 DFQATT, CDR2 SNEGSKA (reference sequence). V shed 6 bases and J shed 8 bases, with 14 bases lying between them. The DNA for the CDR3 is TGCAGTGCGATGAGCAGGGTGGATGAGCAGTTCTTC. It specifies CSAMSRVDEQFF.

The V gene is TRBV3-1, the J gene TRBJ1-2, with D uncertain. Between the trimmed V and J ends, which lost 3 bases and 8 bases, there was a span of 19 bases. This CDR3 has 15 residues. Germline V gene sequence: CDR1 LGHDT, CDR2 YNNKEL (reference sequence). CDR3 in DNA: TGTGCCAGCAGCCACGAATCAAGGACCGCCGACGGCTACACCTTC. It yields the protein CASSHESRTADGYTF. The full variable domain, rest sourced from reference TRBV3-1 and TRBJ1-2, is DTAVSQTPKYLVTQMGNDKSIKCEQNLGHDTMYWYKQDSKKFLKIMFSYNNKELIINETVPNRFSPKSPDKAHLNLHINSLELGDSAVYFCASSHESRTADGYTFGSGTRLTVV.

This clonotype was recorded a few times. The chain couples TRBV7-2 to TRBJ2-7, with 11 bases that match TRBD2. CDR3 size: 16 residues. With 4 bases clipped from V and 2 bases from J, the junction kept 7 bases outside the gene matches. The germline CDR1 and CDR2 sequences are SGHTA and FQGNSA. CDR3 protein: CASSSRLAGPPYEQYF. The CDR3 bases are TGTGCCAGCAGCTCTCGACTAGCGGGGCCCCCCTACGAGCAGTACTTC.

This clonotype has just a few counts. The rearrangement links TRBV7-9 to TRBJ2-3, with 8 bases lining up with TRBD2. Per germline, CDR1 SEHNR and CDR2 FQNEAQ (reference sequence). This CDR3 spans 13 amino acids. After removal of 4 bases from V and 14 bases from J, the junction contained 11 bases not matched to a gene. In nucleotides, the CDR3 is TGTGCCAGCAGCTCAACACGGCGGGGGGCGATGTATTTT. Translation gives CASSSTRRGAMYF.

In its sample, this clonotype was seen a few times. Compared with germline, one end of the junction differs, possibly owing to a read error. This chain joins TRBV7-2 and TRBJ1-4, with D maybe TRBD1 (6 bases). The germline gives CDR1 SGHTA, CDR2 FQGNSA. The CDR3 loop spans 15 amino acids. The CDR3 nucleotides read TGTGCCAGCAGCTTAGTTCGGGGGGCAGGTGAAAAACGGTTTTTT. It is translated as CASSLVRGAGEKRFF.

In its sample, this clonotype was seen a few times. This sequence joins TRBV21-1 and TRBJ2-7; the DNA was not used to check the table's D call, TRBD1. TRBV21-1 is classified as a pseudogene. This CDR3 is 12 amino acids long. This chain's CDR3 is CASSPPGNEQYF. DNA for the CDR3: TGTGCCAGCAGTCCCCCGGGGAACGAGCAGTACTTC.

The CDR3 reads CASSLASGRGQTFAREKLFF. In nucleotides, the CDR3 is TGTGCCAGCAGCTTAGCGTCAGGCCGAGGACAGACCTTTGCGAGGGAAAAACTGTTTTTT. The chain uses TRBV7-8 and TRBJ1-4; the D gene is possibly TRBD1 (6 bases). Germline values: CDR1 SGHVS, CDR2 FQNEAQ. Trimming left V 0 bases short and J 8 bases short, with 28 bases between. CDR3 length: 20 residues.

The genes are TRBV29-1 and TRBJ2-1; no reliable D call. The CDR3 extends over 13 amino acids. Germline CDR1 is SQVTM and CDR2 is ANQGSEA. V shed 7 bases and J shed 2 bases, with 12 bases lying between them. CDR3 protein: CSAIPVPYNEQFF. Here the CDR3 DNA reads TGCAGCGCCATCCCGGTACCCTACAATGAGCAGTTCTTC.

The rearrangement uses TRBV4-3 and TRBJ1-5; no firm D call. The CDR3 extends over 16 amino acids. Germline CDR1 is LGHNA and CDR2 is YSLEER. V was pared by 0 bases and J by 0 bases, with 9 bases between. DNA for the CDR3: TGCGCCAGCAGCCAAGACAGGATCATTAGCAATCAGCCCCAGCATTTT. Encoded protein: CASSQDRIISNQPQHF.

The V and J genes are TRBV7-2 and TRBJ2-4; a possible D gene is TRBD2 (6 bases). The CDR3 consists of 16 residues. From germline, CDR1 is SGHTA and CDR2 FQGNSA. With 8 bases removed from V and 0 bases from J, the gap between germline ends came to 17 bases. Here the CDR3 reads CASSRAGSTAKNIQYF. The CDR3 DNA follows: TGTGCCAGCTCCAGGGCGGGAAGCACAGCCAAAAACATTCAGTACTTC.

The rearrangement joins TRBV10-1 to TRBJ2-2, with a weak D call TRBD2 (6 bases). Germline CDR1 reads WNHNN; CDR2 reads SYGVQD (reference sequence). This CDR3 spans 16 amino acids. V dropped 0 bases and J dropped 0 bases, with 8 bases sitting between them. This CDR3 reads CASSESTGANTGELFF. DNA of the CDR3: TGCGCCAGCAGTGAGTCGACGGGGGCGAACACCGGGGAGCTGTTTTTT.

The V and J genes are TRBV6-6 and TRBJ1-2; D might be TRBD1 (5 bases). The CDR3 has 14 amino acids. The V end was cut by 0 bases, the J end by 8 bases, with 13 bases between. CDR1 and CDR2 from the germline V gene are MNHNY and SVGAGI (reference sequence). The CDR3 spells CASSYSVQAWGYTF. CDR3 sequence (DNA): TGTGCCAGCAGTTACTCGGTACAGGCTTGGGGCTACACCTTC.

This sequence joins TRBV29-1 and TRBJ2-3; D not certain. The germline V gene has CDR1 SQVTM and CDR2 ANQGSEA. There are 9 residues in the CDR3. The CDR3 reads CSHRNTQYF. Here the CDR3 DNA reads TGCAGTCACCGGAATACGCAGTATTTT.

This clonotype was seen ten or more times. V gene TRBV7-9 combines with J gene TRBJ2-1, with 7 bases identical to TRBD1. The CDR3 extends over 14 amino acids. Germline CDR1 reads SEHNR; CDR2 reads FQNEAQ (reference sequence). V shed 3 bases, J shed 1 base, and the junction held 0 bases outside the gene matches. This chain's CDR3 is CASSLDRSYNEQFF. The CDR3 coding sequence is TGTGCCAGCAGCTTGGACAGGTCCTACAATGAGCAGTTCTTC.

This rearrangement joins TRBV14 to TRBJ2-1, with a tentative D call TRBD2 (6 bases). V dropped 4 bases and J dropped 6 bases, with 16 bases sitting between them. Germline-derived CDR1 and CDR2 are SGHDN and FVKESK. The CDR3 loop spans 15 amino acids. Here the CDR3 DNA reads TGTGCCAGCAGCCCTCGCGGGAATCGTCTCAATGAGCAGTTCTTC. Protein product: CASSPRGNRLNEQFF.

This chain connects TRBV28 to TRBJ2-1; 13 bases are a match to TRBD2. There are 17 residues in the CDR3. The J segment lost 2 bases and the V segment lost 6 bases, leaving 7 bases of the junction unmatched. Germline V lookup: CDR1 MDHEN, CDR2 SYDVKM. The CDR3 loop is CASSPRLAGGPYNEQFF. DNA of the CDR3: TGTGCCAGCAGCCCGAGACTAGCGGGAGGCCCCTACAATGAGCAGTTCTTC.